This is a list of T cell receptor beta chains from one sample in a study of regulatory T cells in long-lasting Graves disease. TCRdb re-called the multiplex PCR reads with MiXCR, one entry per CDR3 protein. The sample includes about 220,000 distinct CDR3 sequences, approximately 18% of them seen just once. The same sample was also studied in work on T cells in Graves' hyperthyroidism and ophthalmopathy.

The input for sequencing was peripheral blood mononuclear cells (PBMCs), taken at new diagnosis, from a patient treated with antithyroid drugs. The receptors derive from a woman in her 30s with Graves disease. CDR3s include the opening cysteine and the closing phenylalanine or tryptophan. A D gene is named only where the DNA matches it firmly. A clone size is listed for some rows: how often the clone was seen (once, few, many), or a class if it is expanded.

TRBJ2-1,.,many,TRBV20-1,TGCAGTGCTAGAGATCGGGGCAGGGGTAGCAATGAGCAGTTCTTC,CSARDRGRGSNEQFF
TRBJ2-5,TRBD1,.,TRBV7-3,TGTGCCAGCAGCTCTACAGGGGGCCCAAAGACCCAGTACTTC,CASSSTGGPKTQYF
TRBJ1-2,.,many,TRBV12-3/TRBV12-4,TGTGCCAGCACACTCGCAAACTCTCACTATGGCTACACCTTC,CASTLANSHYGYTF
TRBJ1-2,TRBD1,many,TRBV2,TGTGCCAGCAGGGAGGGCAGGGGGCGGAATGGCTACACCTTC,CASREGRGRNGYTF
TRBJ2-7,TRBD1,many,TRBV20-1,TGCAGTGCTCACCGGACAGGGGCGGGGTCCTACGAGCAGTACTTC,CSAHRTGAGSYEQYF
TRBJ1-6,TRBD1,many,TRBV9,TGTGCCAGCAGTGGATGGGGACAGGGGGATTCACCCCTCCACTTT,CASSGWGQGDSPLHF
TRBJ2-2,TRBD2,many,TRBV27,TGTGCCAGCAGTCATCCACTAGCGACCGGGGAGCTGTTTTTT,CASSHPLATGELFF
TRBJ1-2,TRBD1,many,TRBV28,TGTGCCAGCAGTTTATCAGTTACCTTCGGACAGGGAAAGTCTGGCTATGGCTACACCTTC,CASSLSVTFGQGKSGYGYTF
TRBJ2-1,TRBD2,many,TRBV10-2,TGCGCCAGCAGTGATGCGGGAGGCGTCTACAATGAGCAGTTCTTC,CASSDAGGVYNEQFF
TRBJ1-5,.,many,TRBV12-3/TRBV12-4,TGTGCCAGCAGTTCCTACGGTTCGAGCAATCAGCCCCAGCATTTT,CASSSYGSSNQPQHF
TRBJ2-5,.,many,TRBV10-3,TGTGCCATCAGTGAGCTTTGGTCTGACGAAGGGGCCCAGTACTTC,CAISELWSDEGAQYF
TRBJ2-7,TRBD2,many,TRBV27,TGTGCCAGCAGTTTAAGGGCTAGCGGATCCTACGAGCAGTACTTC,CASSLRASGSYEQYF
TRBJ2-3,.,many,TRBV7-9,TGTGCCAGCAGCAAGAGAGTTGGGGATACGCAGTATTTT,CASSKRVGDTQYF
TRBJ2-5,.,many,TRBV5-4,TGTGCCAGCAGCTTGGTCGGCACCGAAGGGACCCAGTACTTC,CASSLVGTEGTQYF
TRBJ2-1,.,.,TRBV7-9,TGTGCCAGCAGCTTCCGGGAAGGGTACAATGAGCAGTTCTTC,CASSFREGYNEQFF
TRBJ1-2,TRBD1,many,TRBV30,TGTGCCTGGAGTGTACCCGGGACAGGGTCGTATGGCTACACCTTC,CAWSVPGTGSYGYTF
TRBJ2-7,TRBD2,many,TRBV9,TGTGCCAGCAGCGCCGGGGAGGGGTCTCGGACTAGCGGGAACAACGAGCAGTACTTC,CASSAGEGSRTSGNNEQYF
TRBJ1-5,.,few,TRBV19,TGTGCCAGTACCACCTACGGCGGGACTCTGGGACCAAATCAGCCCCAGCATTTT,CASTTYGGTLGPNQPQHF
TRBJ1-2,.,many,TRBV6-5,TGTGCCAGCAGTTCCAAGGGGCGAAGTAACTATGGCTACACCTTC,CASSSKGRSNYGYTF
TRBJ2-7,.,many,TRBV2,TGTGCCAGCAGTGGCCCCGGGGGTAGTCCCTACGAGCAGTACTTC,CASSGPGGSPYEQYF
TRBJ2-1,.,many,TRBV2,TGTGCCAGCAGTCGCGTCAGGAGTTCCAGGGGGGGGTTCTTC,CASSRVRSSRGGFF
TRBJ2-2,TRBD1,many,TRBV5-1,TGCGCCAGCACCAATCCGACAGGGGGTACCGGGGAGCTGTTTTTT,CASTNPTGGTGELFF
TRBJ1-1,TRBD1,.,TRBV10-3,TGTGCCATCACCGAACTTTACAGGGGTGATGCTTTCTTT,CAITELYRGDAFF
TRBJ2-7,TRBD2,.,TRBV7-9,TGTGCCAGCAGCTTAGCGACTAGCGGACACTCCTACGAGCAGTACTTC,CASSLATSGHSYEQYF
TRBJ1-2,TRBD1,many,TRBV3-1,TGTGCCAGCAGCCAAGGGGAAACAGGGGCGCAGTTCTATGGCTACACCTTC,CASSQGETGAQFYGYTF
TRBJ2-2,.,many,TRBV27,TGTGCCAGCAGTTCGACCGTATTGGTCGGGGAGCTGTTTTTT,CASSSTVLVGELFF
TRBJ1-5,.,.,TRBV5-5,TGTGCCAGCAGCTTGGAGGATCAGGGGCGCGAATGGCCCCAGCATTTT,CASSLEDQGREWPQHF
TRBJ2-1,TRBD2,.,TRBV6-5,TGTGCCAGCAGTTGGGAGCGGGAGGGCCGATGGAATGAGCAGTTCTTC,CASSWEREGRWNEQFF
TRBJ1-1,.,few,TRBV6-2/TRBV6-3,TGTGCCAGCAGTTACGCGCGCGGCCCTCAAGGGGAAGCTTTCTTT,CASSYARGPQGEAFF
TRBJ1-1,.,many,TRBV2,TGTGCCAGCACCCCCGGGAGCCTGAACACTGAAGCTTTCTTT,CASTPGSLNTEAFF
TRBJ1-2,.,few,TRBV18,TGTGCCAGCTCACCATCTCAACAGACTTATGGCTACACCTTC,CASSPSQQTYGYTF
TRBJ2-4,TRBD2,.,TRBV30,TGTGCCTGGACGGCTAGCGGGAGAGGGGACATTCAGTACTTC,CAWTASGRGDIQYF
TRBJ1-1,TRBD1,many,TRBV6-1,TGTGCCAGCAATTCTCGGACAGGGCTGAACACTGAAGCTTTCTTT,CASNSRTGLNTEAFF
TRBJ1-1,.,many,TRBV7-8,TGTGCCGGCAGCTTAGCGTTGAACACTGAAGCTTTCTTT,CAGSLALNTEAFF
TRBJ1-2,TRBD1,many,TRBV5-1,TGCGCCAGCAGCTTGGCAGGAACAGGGGGCGCAGGAGGTGGCTACACCTTC,CASSLAGTGGAGGGYTF
TRBJ2-3,TRBD2,many,TRBV30,TGTGCCTGGGAGACAACGGGAGGAGATACGCAGTATTTT,CAWETTGGDTQYF
TRBJ1-4,.,many,TRBV20-1,TGCAGTGCTCACCCAGCAACTAATGAAAAACTGTTTTTT,CSAHPATNEKLFF
TRBJ2-7,TRBD2,many,TRBV6-5,TGTGCCAGCAGTTACCCGGGACTAGCGGGGAAGTACGAGCAGTACTTC,CASSYPGLAGKYEQYF
TRBJ2-1,.,many,TRBV5-1,TGCGCCAGCAGCTTGTTAGGGGGCTACAATGAGCAGTTCTTC,CASSLLGGYNEQFF
TRBJ1-4,.,many,TRBV12-3/TRBV12-4,TGTGCCAGCATGTCGACGGGAAAACTGTTTTTT,CASMSTGKLFF
TRBJ2-1,.,many,TRBV6-1,TGTGCCAGCAAACGGACAGTCTCCTACAATGAGCAGTTCTTC,CASKRTVSYNEQFF
TRBJ2-5,.,many,TRBV5-5,TGTGCCAGCAGCCAAGGACAGCCTAAGGTGACCCAGTACTTC,CASSQGQPKVTQYF
TRBJ1-6,.,few,TRBV20-1,TGCAGTGCTAGAGATCTGGTCCTCCACTTT,CSARDLVLHF